This entry lists 7 T cell receptor beta chains sequenced from one sample in a study of T cell responses to AZD1222 COVID-19 vaccine. Produced via immunoSEQ multiplex PCR; TCRdb's table is partial and in-frame only. The sample includes 160,000 or so clones, approximately 90% of them seen just once. Sequenced material: peripheral blood, taken after recovery from COVID-19. These receptors were collected from an adult who had recovered from COVID-19.

The J gene is TRBJ2-7, the V gene TRBV7-4, with D perhaps assigned TRBD1 or TRBD2 (5 bases each). The germline V gene encodes CDR1 SGHVT and CDR2 SQSDAQ. V was cut by 4 bases and J by 0 bases, with 16 bases left in between. This CDR3 has 16 amino acids. The CDR3: CASSSRGVGHSYEQYF. CDR3 coding DNA: TGTGCCAGCAGCTCCCGAGGGGTGGGGCACTCCTACGAGCAGTACTTC. The variable domain in full, completed from reference TRBV7-4 and TRBJ2-7, reads GAGVSQSPRYKVAKRGRDVALRCDSISGHVTLYWYRQTLGQGSEVLTYSQSDAQRDKSGRPSGRFSAERPERSVSTLKIQRTEQGDSAVYLCASSSRGVGHSYEQYFGPGTRLTVT.

J is TRBJ1-2 and V is TRBV28; a weak D match, TRBD1 (6 bases). Looked up from germline, CDR1 is MDHEN and CDR2 is SYDVKM. The CDR3 spans 14 residues. Trimming took off 7 bases at V and 5 bases at J, with 17 bases between the two ends. CDR3 nucleotides: TGTGCCAGCACCCAGTGGGGGGGCAGTTATGGCTACACCTTC. This gives the protein CASTQWGGSYGYTF.

This clone was observed a single time. The V and J genes are TRBV6-5 and TRBJ2-7, with TRBD1 as a possible D gene (5 bases). Trimming left V 6 bases short and J 4 bases short, with 13 bases between. Germline CDR1 is MNHEY and CDR2 is SVGAGI. This CDR3 is 13 amino acids long. CDR3 DNA sequence: TGTGCCAGCAGCCCCAGGGCGGTTTACGAGCAGTACTTC. Translated, it gives CASSPRAVYEQYF.

V and J are TRBV4-2 and TRBJ2-3, with 8 positions matching TRBD2. The trim removed 1 base at V and 1 base at J, leaving 7 bases unmatched. The CDR3 is 17 residues long. Looked up from germline, CDR1 is LGHNA and CDR2 is YNFKEQ. The chain's CDR3 is CASSQAPGLARTDTQYF. The CDR3, as DNA: TGTGCCAGCAGCCAAGCCCCCGGACTAGCTCGCACAGATACGCAGTATTTT.

This rearrangement joins TRBV28 to TRBJ2-7; 9 nucleotides align to TRBD1. This CDR3 has 15 residues. Germline loops: CDR1 MDHEN, CDR2 SYDVKM. V gave up 6 bases and J gave up 6 bases; unmatched junction bases: 12. The CDR3 nucleotides read TGTGCCAGCAGGCCCCGGGACAGGGTAAGGTCCGAGCAGTACTTC. This codes for CASRPRDRVRSEQYF.

The genes are TRBV27 and TRBJ1-1; D gene ambiguous. Germline V lookup: CDR1 MNHEY, CDR2 SMNVEV (reference sequence). Deletions cut 0 bases from V and 3 bases from J, with 11 bases between. The CDR3 totals 15 residues. The CDR3 region is CASSLSAGWDTEAFF. Written as DNA, the CDR3 is TGTGCCAGCAGTTTATCGGCCGGGTGGGACACTGAAGCTTTCTTT.

Only a few counts were recorded for this clone. The V and J genes are TRBV25-1 and TRBJ2-1; tentative D call: TRBD1 (5 bases). V was shortened by 4 bases and J by 6 bases, with 7 bases between the two germline ends. The CDR3 length is 12 residues. Germline CDR1 MGHDK, CDR2 SYGVNS. The CDR3 sequence is CASSVRVNEQFF. The CDR3 DNA follows: TGTGCCAGCAGTGTCAGGGTCAATGAGCAGTTCTTC.